Below are 21 T cell receptor beta chains sequenced from a single sample in a study of blood T cell repertoires in COVID-19. TCRdb's table, derived via immunoSEQ multiplex PCR, lists solely in-frame clones and lacks some. Of about 120,000 clones listed, 70% to 80% are singletons. The sequencing sample was made of peripheral blood. The receptors come from a woman of 80 years or more with acute or convalescent COVID-19.

The rearrangement links TRBV6-2 or TRBV6-3 to TRBJ2-1, with D uncertain. The CDR3 covers 13 residues. Trimming pared 3 bases from V and 5 bases from J, leaving 8 bases between. The germline CDR1 and CDR2 sequences are MNHEY and SVGEGT. This CDR3 reads CASSYRPNNEQFF. The CDR3 region has the DNA TGTGCCAGCAGTTATCGCCCTAACAATGAGCAGTTCTTC.

The chain employs TRBV7-9 and TRBJ1-3; D is undetermined. This CDR3 region has 13 residues. In germline, CDR1 is SEHNR, CDR2 FQNEAQ (reference sequence). Deletions cut 5 bases from V and 2 bases from J, with 7 bases between. In nucleotides, the CDR3 is TGTGCCAGCAGCCTTTTTCCTGGAAACACCATATATTTT. Translation gives CASSLFPGNTIYF.

The sample holds a few counts of this clone. The chain has TRBV5-1 and TRBJ2-3; possible D gene TRBD1, 5 bases. This CDR3 has 14 amino acids. Germline values: CDR1 SGHRS, CDR2 YFSETQ. V was pared by 3 bases and J by 5 bases, with 13 bases between. DNA for the CDR3: TGCGCCAGCAGCTCCACGGGTAGGGGAGATACGCAGTATTTT. It is translated as CASSSTGRGDTQYF.

The chain joins TRBV12-3 or TRBV12-4 to TRBJ1-5; D unclear. The CDR3 contains 13 residues. Trimming stripped 5 bases from V and 6 bases from J, with 11 bases between. CDR3: CASSPLTGQPQHF. In nucleotides, the CDR3 is TGTGCCAGCAGTCCCCTGACGGGTCAGCCCCAGCATTTT.

The CDR3 sequence is CASSIQSYNEQFF. As DNA, the CDR3 is TGTGCCAGTAGTATACAGTCTTACAATGAGCAGTTCTTC. The V gene is TRBV19, the J gene TRBJ2-1; no definite D call. V lost 2 bases to trimming and J lost 4 bases, with 6 bases between them. CDR1 is LNHDA, CDR2 SQIVND, per germline (reference sequence). The CDR3 is 13 amino acids.

A single count supports this clone. The CDR3 nucleotides read TGTGCCAGCATCCCCGTTCCAGGGACAGGGGGCATGAACACTGAAGCTTTCTTT. This codes for CASIPVPGTGGMNTEAFF. The rearrangement joins TRBV7-8 to TRBJ1-1; 12 positions match TRBD1. CDR1 is SGHVS and CDR2 is FQNEAQ in the germline V gene. The CDR3 spans 18 residues. The trim removed 7 bases at V and 0 bases at J, leaving 12 bases unmatched.

The chain couples TRBV15 to TRBJ2-5, with D possibly TRBD2 on 5 matching bases. Trimming removed 0 bases from V and 5 bases from J, with 13 bases in between. CDR3 length: 15 residues. CDR1 and CDR2 (germline): LNHNV, YYDKDF (reference sequence). CDR3 sequence (DNA): TGTGCCACCAGCAGAGATCGAGCTAGCAGGGAGACCCAGTACTTC. Protein sequence: CATSRDRASRETQYF.

The chain recombines TRBV3-1 (or the pseudogene TRBV3-2) with TRBJ1-4; perhaps TRBD1 as D (6 bases). The CDR3 is 22 amino acids. Germline CDR1 and CDR2: LGHDT and YNNKEL (reference sequence). Trimming shortened V by 3 bases and J by 11 bases, and 40 bases separated the two germline ends. In DNA form, the CDR3 reads TGTGCCAGCAGCCAGGGGGCGGTCCCCGGGACACTTGACCACTATACGAGAAAGAAACTGTTTTTT. Residues: CASSQGAVPGTLDHYTRKKLFF.

The genes are TRBV30 and TRBJ2-7, with D tentatively TRBD2 (5 bases). There are 13 residues in the CDR3. Trimming took off 3 bases at V and 2 bases at J, with 11 bases between the two ends. Germline loops: CDR1 GTSNPN, CDR2 SVGIG (reference sequence). The CDR3 region has the DNA TGTGCCTGGAGATCCCCGGGGACCTACGAGCAGTACTTC. This encodes CAWRSPGTYEQYF.

The chain employs TRBV2 and TRBJ2-5, with D maybe TRBD2 (7 bases). Germline assignment: CDR1 SNHLY and CDR2 FYNNEI. The CDR3 sequence is 15 residues long. The V end lost 4 bases, the J end lost 5 bases, and 17 bases lay between the germline ends. The CDR3 bases are TGTGCCAGCAGTGGTCGAGGGAGGGGGTTGGAGACCCAGTACTTC. Amino acids: CASSGRGRGLETQYF. Full variable domain (rest looked up from reference TRBV2 and TRBJ2-5): EPEVTQTPSHQVTQMGQEVILRCVPISNHLYFYWYRQILGQKVEFLVSFYNNEISEKSEIFDDQFSVERPDGSNFTLKIRSTKLEDSAMYFCASSGRGRGLETQYFGPGTRLLVL.

The gene calls are TRBV24-1 and TRBJ2-5, with TRBD1 as a possible D gene (5 bases). V lost 1 base to trimming and J lost 1 base, with 9 bases between them. This CDR3 region has 15 residues. CDR1 and CDR2 (germline): KGHDR, SFDVKD. The DNA for the CDR3 is TGTGCCACCAGTGATTTTTTCCAGGGCCAAGAGACCCAGTACTTC. The encoded protein is CATSDFFQGQETQYF.

The rearrangement uses TRBV3-1 (or the pseudogene TRBV3-2) and TRBJ1-1; D is undetermined. Germline values: CDR1 LGHDT, CDR2 YNNKEL (reference sequence). The CDR3 extends over 12 amino acids. Trimming stripped 1 base from V and 10 bases from J, with 10 bases between. The CDR3 nucleotides are TGTGCCAGCAGCCAAGGACCCGGCGGAGCTTTCTTT. Translating gives CASSQGPGGAFF.

This clone was seen once. The chain carries TRBV7-2 and TRBJ2-7; 10 bases match TRBD2. After removal of 1 base from V and 5 bases from J, the junction contained 5 bases not matched to a gene. The CDR3 is 15 amino acids. The V gene's germline CDR1 is SGHTA and CDR2 FQGNSA. CDR3 region: CASSLERAGGHEQYF. CDR3 bases: TGTGCCAGCAGCTTAGAACGAGCGGGAGGGCACGAGCAGTACTTC.

V usage is TRBV7-2 and J usage is TRBJ1-2; D gene ambiguous. CDR1 SGHTA and CDR2 FQGNSA come from the germline V gene. Trimming stripped 0 bases from V and 8 bases from J, with 13 bases between. The CDR3 runs 14 residues. CDR3 DNA sequence: TGTGCCAGCAGCTTAGCACCCCAGGCTATGGGCTACACCTTC. Translating it yields CASSLAPQAMGYTF.

This chain joins TRBV24-1 and TRBJ2-3, with TRBD1 matching 9 bases. Germline CDR1 and CDR2: KGHDR and SFDVKD. This CDR3 has 16 residues. After removal of 4 bases from V and 6 bases from J, the junction contained 10 bases not matched to a gene. DNA for the CDR3: TGTGCCACCAGTGAACCCGGACAGGGGAAAATGGATACGCAGTATTTT. Its protein product is CATSEPGQGKMDTQYF.

The chain uses TRBV5-1 and TRBJ1-3, with a weak D call TRBD1 (5 bases). The CDR3 spans 11 residues. Germline V gene data show CDR1 as SGHRS and CDR2 as YFSETQ. The V and J ends lost 4 bases and 12 bases respectively, with 11 bases between them. Here the CDR3 DNA reads TGCGCCAGCAGCACCGGGACTCACATATATTTT. Protein sequence: CASSTGTHIYF. Supplemented by reference TRBV5-1 and TRBJ1-3, the full variable domain reads KAGVTQTPRYLIKTRGQQVTLSCSPISGHRSVSWYQQTPGQGLQFLFEYFSETQRNKGNFPGRFSGRQFSNSRSEMNVSTLELGDSALYLCASSTGTHIYFGEGSWLTVV.

The chain employs TRBV7-9 and TRBJ1-3; D call uncertain. Trimming removed 3 bases at V and 4 bases at J, with 10 bases between. The CDR3 loop spans 14 amino acids. CDR1 is SEHNR, CDR2 FQNEAQ, per germline (reference sequence). In nucleotides, the CDR3 is TGTGCCAGCAGCTTTGGCACGTTAGGAAACACCATATATTTT. Its protein product is CASSFGTLGNTIYF.

The genes are TRBV2 and TRBJ1-4, with D unresolved. Germline V gene lookup returns CDR1 SNHLY and CDR2 FYNNEI. The CDR3 runs to 13 residues. V dropped 3 bases and J dropped 5 bases, with 7 bases sitting between them. For the CDR3, the DNA is TGTGCCAGCAGTGATCTTGTGAATGAAAAACTGTTTTTT. Its protein is CASSDLVNEKLFF.

This sequence joins TRBV3-1 (or the pseudogene TRBV3-2) and TRBJ1-1; 7 positions match TRBD1. There are 14 residues in the CDR3. The germline CDR1 and CDR2 sequences are LGHDT and YNNKEL (reference sequence). V trimming: 3 bases; J trimming: 5 bases; junction bases outside the gene matches: 6. This CDR3 reads CASSQHRGGTEAFF. The DNA of the CDR3 is TGTGCCAGCAGCCAGCACAGGGGAGGAACTGAAGCTTTCTTT.

In its sample, this clone was seen once. The chain has TRBV19 and TRBJ1-1, with D possibly matching TRBD1 (6 bases). The germline CDR1 and CDR2 sequences are LNHDA and SQIVND (reference sequence). The CDR3 length is 15 residues. V was trimmed by 4 bases and J by 1 base, leaving 13 bases between them. As DNA, the CDR3 is TGTGCCAGTAGTAGAAGCCCGACAGGGAACACTGAAGCTTTCTTT. Amino acid sequence: CASSRSPTGNTEAFF.

V usage is TRBV7-2 and J usage is TRBJ2-2, with a tentative D call TRBD2 (5 bases). The CDR3 runs to 15 residues. Germline-derived CDR1 and CDR2 are SGHTA and FQGNSA. Trimming removed 1 base at V and 3 bases at J, with 9 bases between. CDR3 region: CASSLVAWDTGELFF. In nucleotides, the CDR3 is TGTGCCAGCAGCTTAGTAGCGTGGGACACCGGGGAGCTGTTTTTT.